One sample yielded the 26 T cell receptor beta chains listed below, sequenced in a study of blood T cell repertoires in COVID-19. Assay: immunoSEQ multiplex PCR; the TCRdb copy retains only in-frame clones and omits some. The sample holds roughly 300,000 clones; 70% to 90% are singletons and the top ten take around 4.5%. The sample comprised PBMCs or T cells enriched from blood (not recorded which). These receptors all stem from a woman in her thirties or forties with acute COVID-19.

The rearrangement joins TRBV5-4 to TRBJ2-1; TRBD2 matches 15 bases. Trimming at V came to 3 bases and at J to 4 bases, leaving 14 bases not matched to a gene. CDR1 SGHNT and CDR2 YYREEE come from the germline V gene (reference sequence). This CDR3 is 20 amino acids long. CDR3 in DNA: TGTGCCAGCAGCTCCCCGTGGACTAGCGGGAGGGCCGGAGCGTACAATGAGCAGTTCTTC. Protein product: CASSSPWTSGRAGAYNEQFF.

This chain uses TRBV6-5 with TRBJ1-4, with 8 bases that match TRBD1. CDR3 length: 14 residues. Per germline, CDR1 MNHEY and CDR2 SVGAGI. V lost 4 bases to trimming and J lost 6 bases; unmatched junction nucleotides: 4. For the CDR3, the DNA is TGTGCCAGCAGTTTACAGGGGGGGGATGAAAAACTGTTTTTT. This encodes CASSLQGGDEKLFF.

The V and J genes are TRBV7-9 and TRBJ2-7; the match to TRBD2 covers 10 bases. V gave up 4 bases and J gave up 4 bases; unmatched junction bases: 13. Per the germline V gene, CDR1 is SEHNR and CDR2 is FQNEAQ (reference sequence). This CDR3 contains 17 residues. Written as DNA, the CDR3 is TGTGCCAGCAGCTCCCTTCTATCCGGGACTAGCGTTTACGAGCAGTACTTC. It is translated as CASSSLLSGTSVYEQYF. Looking up the rest from reference TRBV7-9 and TRBJ2-7 gives the full variable domain: DTGVSQNPRHKITKRGQNVTFRCDPISEHNRLYWYRQTLGQGPEFLTYFQNEAQLEKSRLLSDRFSAERPKGSFSTLEIQRTEQGDSAMYLCASSSLLSGTSVYEQYFGPGTRLTVT.

This clone was seen a few times. The chain joins TRBV3-1 (or the pseudogene TRBV3-2) to TRBJ2-2; D unclear. Germline loops: CDR1 LGHDT, CDR2 YNNKEL (reference sequence). The CDR3 extends over 14 amino acids. The germline V and J ends were trimmed by 1 base and 1 base, with 4 bases remaining between them. The CDR3 protein is CASSQGRNTGELFF. In nucleotides, the CDR3 is TGTGCCAGCAGCCAAGGTCGGAACACCGGGGAGCTGTTTTTT.

This clone was seen a single time. The rearrangement links TRBV6-2 or TRBV6-3 to TRBJ1-2, with D uncertain. Trimming pared 2 bases from V and 7 bases from J, leaving 11 bases between. This CDR3 contains 13 residues. In germline, CDR1 is MNHEY, CDR2 SVGEGT. The CDR3 DNA sequence: TGTGCCAGCAGTTACGCGAGGGAGTTTGGCTACACCTTC. Translating it yields CASSYAREFGYTF.

This clone came up once. The V gene is TRBV7-3, the J gene TRBJ2-2; possibly TRBD2 for D (6 bases). CDR1 and CDR2 from the germline V gene are SGHTA and FQGTGA. The V and J ends lost 3 bases and 5 bases respectively, with 10 bases between them. The CDR3 consists of 14 residues. CDR3 DNA sequence: TGTGCCAGCAGCTTTGGGGCGGGAACCGGGGAGCTGTTTTTT. It is translated as CASSFGAGTGELFF. Based on the CDR3 plus reference TRBV7-3 and TRBJ2-2, the full variable domain is GAGVSQTPSNKVTEKGKYVELRCDPISGHTALYWYRQSLGQGPEFLIYFQGTGAADDSGLPNDRFFAVRPEGSVSTLKIQRTERGDSAVYLCASSFGAGTGELFFGEGSRLTVL.

This chain uses TRBV4-2 with TRBJ2-7, with 12 bases identical to TRBD1. Germline CDR1 is LGHNA and CDR2 is YNFKEQ. CDR3 length equals 23 residues. V dropped 3 bases and J dropped 2; count of bases not matched to a gene: 26. CDR3 residues: CASSHFIPPAGTGGARPPYEQYF. The CDR3 DNA is TGTGCCAGCAGCCATTTTATCCCCCCAGCCGGGACAGGGGGCGCCAGGCCCCCCTACGAGCAGTACTTC.

The chain uses TRBV6-5 and TRBJ1-1; TRBD1 matches 9 bases. The CDR3 has 14 amino acids. The V gene end was trimmed by 6 bases and the J gene end by 2 bases; junction bases not matched to a gene: 4. Germline V gene data show CDR1 as MNHEY and CDR2 as SVGAGI. This CDR3 is CASRRTGANTEAFF. The DNA for the CDR3 is TGTGCCAGCAGAAGGACAGGGGCAAACACTGAAGCTTTCTTT.

The genes are TRBV27 and TRBJ2-1, with D possibly matching TRBD2 (5 bases). The germline CDR1 and CDR2 sequences are MNHEY and SMNVEV (reference sequence). With 6 bases removed from V and 14 bases from J, the gap between germline ends came to 14 bases. This CDR3 contains 11 residues. The DNA for the CDR3 is TGTGCCAGCAGCCGACGGGGAAGGGAGTTCTTC. Encoded protein: CASSRRGREFF.

The rearrangement uses TRBV5-1 and TRBJ1-2, with TRBD1 matching over 9 bases. The CDR3 contains 15 residues. Germline V gene sequence: CDR1 SGHRS, CDR2 YFSETQ. Trimming removed 3 bases from V and 7 bases from J; junction bases left unmatched: 10. In nucleotides, the CDR3 is TGCGCCAGCAGCTGGGACTCGGACAGGGGCGGTGGCTACACCTTC. Encoded protein: CASSWDSDRGGGYTF.

The chain uses TRBV5-5 and TRBJ1-1, with TRBD1 identical over 7 bases. CDR3 size: 14 residues. The V segment lost 4 bases and the J segment 1 base; nucleotides outside the gene matches: 4. CDR1 is SGHKS and CDR2 is YYEKEE in the germline V gene (reference sequence). The CDR3 region is CASSLRDRNTEAFF. CDR3 DNA: TGTGCCAGCAGCCTCCGGGACAGGAACACTGAAGCTTTCTTT. Full variable domain (missing parts from reference TRBV5-5 and TRBJ1-1): DAGVTQSPTHLIKTRGQQVTLRCSPISGHKSVSWYQQVLGQGPQFIFQYYEKEERGRGNFPDRFSARQFPNYSSELNVNALLLGDSALYLCASSLRDRNTEAFFGQGTRLTVV.

Here the CDR3 DNA reads TGTGCCAGCAGCTTAGCGGGGGGGCATTCAGGGGAGCTGTTTTTT. Translated, it gives CASSLAGGHSGELFF. V usage is TRBV7-2 and J usage is TRBJ2-2; a possible D gene is TRBD2 (7 bases). The CDR3 length is 15 residues. The V and J ends lost 0 bases and 8 bases respectively, with 13 bases between them. Looked up from germline, CDR1 is SGHTA and CDR2 is FQGNSA.

The chain uses TRBV2 and TRBJ1-2, with D unclear. Germline V lookup: CDR1 SNHLY, CDR2 FYNNEI. V lost 2 bases and J 0 bases, leaving 7 bases between the germline ends. The CDR3 runs 14 residues. Written as DNA, the CDR3 is TGTGCCAGCAGTGAACAGTTCCCTAACTATGGCTACACCTTC. Translation gives CASSEQFPNYGYTF.

The CDR3 reads CASSGHTVTAGYTF. The CDR3 DNA reads TGTGCCAGCAGCGGTCACACTGTGACAGCTGGCTACACCTTC. The V call is TRBV5-4, the J call TRBJ1-2; the D gene is possibly TRBD1 (5 bases). The CDR3 extends over 14 amino acids. Per germline, CDR1 SGHNT and CDR2 YYREEE (reference sequence). Between the trimmed V and J ends, which lost 4 bases and 7 bases, there was a span of 17 bases.

This chain links TRBV6-5 with TRBJ2-5, with D uncertain. This CDR3 has 13 amino acids. Trimming stripped 0 bases from V and 5 bases from J, with 7 bases between. Germline-derived CDR1 and CDR2 are MNHEY and SVGAGI. The CDR3 loop reads CASSYSWSETQYF. CDR3 nucleotide sequence: TGTGCCAGCAGTTACTCGTGGAGTGAGACCCAGTACTTC.

The chain recombines TRBV18 with TRBJ1-4; D perhaps matches TRBD1 (6 bases). V was trimmed by 0 bases and J by 7 bases, leaving 12 bases between them. Germline V gene lookup returns CDR1 KGHSH and CDR2 LQKENI. The CDR3 spans 15 residues. Here the CDR3 DNA reads TGTGCCAGCTCACCACCGTTGGGGGCTGGTGAAAAACTGTTTTTT. This gives the protein CASSPPLGAGEKLFF.

The chain has TRBV2 and TRBJ2-7; perhaps TRBD2 as D (6 bases). The CDR3 has 11 amino acids. Germline assignment: CDR1 SNHLY and CDR2 FYNNEI. Trimming stripped 7 bases from V and 7 bases from J, with 11 bases between. CDR3 loop: CASTGGVEQYF. Written as DNA, the CDR3 is TGTGCCAGCACCGGGGGAGTAGAGCAGTACTTC.

This clone was detected only a few times. V and J are TRBV7-3 and TRBJ2-2; 7 bases line up with TRBD1. CDR1 and CDR2 (germline): SGHTA, FQGTGA. V gave up 5 bases and J gave up 3 bases; unmatched junction bases: 3. The CDR3 spans 14 residues. As DNA, the CDR3 is TGTGCCAGCAGCGCCGACAGGGACACCGGGGAGCTGTTTTTT. Encoded protein: CASSADRDTGELFF.

This clone was picked up one time. V is TRBV7-8 and J is TRBJ1-1; TRBD1 is a possible D gene (6 bases). The V end lost 3 bases, the J end lost 4 bases, and 15 bases lay between the germline ends. Germline CDR1 SGHVS, CDR2 FQNEAQ. The CDR3 spans 15 residues. In nucleotides, the CDR3 is TGTGCCAGCAGCTTTCGGGGGGCGGTTGGCACTGAAGCTTTCTTT. This sequence encodes CASSFRGAVGTEAFF.

The rearrangement joins TRBV6-5 to TRBJ1-1; tentatively, D is TRBD1 (5 bases). This CDR3 spans 15 amino acids. Germline loops: CDR1 MNHEY, CDR2 SVGAGI. Trimming stripped 4 bases from V and 6 bases from J, with 18 bases between. In DNA, the CDR3 is TGTGCCAGCAGTTTCTCCATACTCGGGGGGTCTGAAGCTTTCTTT. Its protein product is CASSFSILGGSEAFF.

This rearrangement joins TRBV5-1 to TRBJ1-1; the D gene is possibly TRBD1 (5 bases). Germline V CDR1 and CDR2: SGHRS, YFSETQ. This CDR3 spans 15 amino acids. Trimming removed 0 bases at V and 4 bases at J, with 13 bases between. The CDR3 reads CASSLGGGEVTEAFF. The CDR3, as DNA: TGCGCCAGCAGCTTGGGAGGAGGGGAGGTCACTGAAGCTTTCTTT. Full variable domain (outside the CDR3, taken from reference TRBV5-1 and TRBJ1-1): KAGVTQTPRYLIKTRGQQVTLSCSPISGHRSVSWYQQTPGQGLQFLFEYFSETQRNKGNFPGRFSGRQFSNSRSEMNVSTLELGDSALYLCASSLGGGEVTEAFFGQGTRLTVV.

The chain carries TRBV6-5 and TRBJ1-2; D is ambiguous. V gave up 6 bases and J gave up 6 bases, with 17 bases separating them. CDR3 length: 14 amino acids. From germline, CDR1 is MNHEY and CDR2 SVGAGI. The CDR3, as DNA: TGTGCCAGCAGCCTAGCGGGAGGTTTCCATGGCTACACCTTC. Amino acid sequence: CASSLAGGFHGYTF.

The chain joins TRBV5-4 to TRBJ1-2; tentative D call: TRBD1 (5 bases). The CDR3 is made up of 15 amino acids. Germline assignment: CDR1 SGHNT and CDR2 YYREEE (reference sequence). Trimming shortened V by 3 bases and J by 7 bases, and 19 bases separated the two germline ends. Here the CDR3 DNA reads TGTGCCAGCAGCTCGGTGGAAAAGGGGTTGGTTGGCTACACCTTC. This translates into CASSSVEKGLVGYTF.

The V and J genes are TRBV5-6 and TRBJ2-5; 11 bases are shared with TRBD2. The germline CDR1 and CDR2 sequences are SGHDT and YYEEEE. The V and J ends lost 5 bases and 0 bases, in that order; junction bases with no gene match: 6. The length of the CDR3 is 16 residues. In DNA form, the CDR3 reads TGTGCCAGCAGAAAACAGACTAGCGGGGACCAAGAGACCCAGTACTTC. Its translation: CASRKQTSGDQETQYF. The entire variable domain, with the rest obtained from reference TRBV5-6 and TRBJ2-5, is as follows: DAGVTQSPTHLIKTRGQQVTLRCSPKSGHDTVSWYQQALGQGPQFIFQYYEEEERQRGNFPDRFSGHQFPNYSSELNVNALLLGDSALYLCASRKQTSGDQETQYFGPGTRLLVL.

The DNA for the CDR3 is TGCAGCGTTGACCTATCTAGCACAGATACGCAGTATTTT. It yields the protein CSVDLSSTDTQYF. This rearrangement joins TRBV29-1 to TRBJ2-3, with D uncertain. Trimming shortened V by 3 bases and J by 0 bases, and 7 bases separated the two germline ends. CDR3 size: 13 residues. Germline V gene lookup returns CDR1 SQVTM and CDR2 ANQGSEA.

This chain connects TRBV7-9 to TRBJ1-1; D gene unclear. Germline-derived CDR1 and CDR2 are SEHNR and FQNEAQ (reference sequence). CDR3 length: 14 amino acids. V was pared by 1 base and J by 11 bases, with 17 bases between. The CDR3 loop is CASSLGPGPARAFF. CDR3 DNA: TGTGCCAGCAGCTTAGGCCCGGGTCCGGCCCGCGCTTTCTTT. Based on the CDR3 plus reference TRBV7-9 and TRBJ1-1, the full variable domain is DTGVSQNPRHKITKRGQNVTFRCDPISEHNRLYWYRQTLGQGPEFLTYFQNEAQLEKSRLLSDRFSAERPKGSFSTLEIQRTEQGDSAMYLCASSLGPGPARAFFGQGTRLTVV.